This T cell receptor (beta chain) was documented in a study of blood T cell repertoires in COVID-19. Participant ages covered about 18 to 89 years across 24 US areas. The assay was immunoSEQ multiplex PCR, and TCRdb's table has in-frame clones only and misses some. The table lists some 530,000 clones, roughly nine tenths of them singletons. V shed 5 bases and J 0 bases; nucleotides not matched to a gene: 6. Germline loops: CDR1 KGHSH, CDR2 LQKENI. The CDR3 covers 16 residues. This sequence was found in a woman aged 55-70 years who had recovered from COVID-19. Sample: PBMCs or T cells enriched from blood (not recorded which). This chain links TRBV18 with TRBJ2-1; 8 bases agree with TRBD2. The CDR3 bases are TGTGCCAGCTCAGCCTTCGGGGGGGGCTCCTACAATGAGCAGTTCTTC. Protein: CASSAFGGGSYNEQFF.